The clone carrying this T cell receptor beta chain appeared a few times. The antigen remains undetermined. The data were obtained in a study of T-cell memory formation after mild COVID-19. Trimming took off 7 bases at V and 5 bases at J, with 14 bases between the two ends. This CDR3 contains 14 residues. Germline values: CDR1 LNHDA, CDR2 SQIVND (reference sequence). General observations from the study: Whether day 37 second-wave clones are SARS-CoV-2-specific was not confirmed. While clones contracting from day 15 to 85 were balanced between CD4 and CD8, later expanders leaned CD4+.

After 5'RACE with constant-segment primers, TCR alpha and TCR beta cDNA libraries carrying sample barcodes and UMIs were obtained. TCRdb processed the 5' RACE reads anew with MiXCR; each CDR3 protein has one entry. In the table there are over 450,000 distinct CDR3 sequences, roughly 20% of which are singletons. The sample consisted of PBMCs or a T cell subset sorted from them (not recorded which). This sequence originates from an adult woman who had mild COVID-19 (a few samples of this study predate the infection). Cell type and time point are not known. The V call is TRBV19, the J call TRBJ2-2; D may be TRBD1 (6 bases). The CDR3 DNA reads as TGTGCCAGTACCCCGACAGGACCAACCGGGGAGCTGTTTTTT. Translated, it gives CASTPTGPTGELFF.